A single sample is the source of the 4 T cell receptor beta chains below, sequenced in a study of shared clonotypes between healthy human individuals. Here immunoSEQ multiplex PCR was the method, and the copy in TCRdb shows in-frame clones only, minus some. The sample consists of 2 million to 2.5 million clones, around 90% of them appearing once. The material sequenced was naive CD4+ T cells from PBMCs. Described subset: CD45RA+ positively selected. The receptors shown here come from a young man in good health. Some clones in this sample may be carry-over from other donors' samples.

This chain connects TRBV30 to TRBJ1-5; 9 nucleotides line up with TRBD1. The length of the CDR3 is 16 residues. CDR1 is GTSNPN and CDR2 is SVGIG in the germline V gene (reference sequence). V was clipped by 5 bases and J by 3 bases; unmatched bases: 11. CDR3 loop: CAWGRPGTGYNQPQHF. The CDR3, as DNA: TGTGCCTGGGGGCGTCCCGGGACAGGGTACAATCAGCCCCAGCATTTT. The full variable domain, in which reference TRBV30 and TRBJ1-5 provide the parts outside the CDR3, is SQTIHQWPATLVQPVGSPLSLECTVEGTSNPNLYWYRQAAGRGLQLLFYSVGIGQISSEVPQNLSASRPQDRQFILSSKKLLLSDSGFYLCAWGRPGTGYNQPQHFGDGTRLSIL.

As DNA, the CDR3 is TGTGCCAGCTCCTCACTCGGGTTCGGATTGAACACTGAAGCTTTCTTT. It codes for CASSSLGFGLNTEAFF. The rearrangement links TRBV28 to TRBJ1-1, with D uncertain. The length of the CDR3 is 16 residues. The germline gives CDR1 MDHEN, CDR2 SYDVKM. The V end lost 8 bases, the J end lost 0 bases, and 19 bases lay between the germline ends.

DNA of the CDR3: TGTGCCAGCAGGGCAGAAAGTAACACTGAAGCTTTCTTT. Residues: CASRAESNTEAFF. The gene calls are TRBV2 and TRBJ1-1; D not resolved. The germline CDR1 and CDR2 sequences are SNHLY and FYNNEI. There are 13 residues in the CDR3. V was shortened by 6 bases and J by 2 bases, with 10 bases between the two germline ends.

This chain links TRBV7-9 with TRBJ2-5, with a possible D match to TRBD2 (7 bases). Trimming took 3 bases from V and 4 from J, leaving 9 bases between them. Germline CDR1 is SEHNR and CDR2 is FQNEAQ (reference sequence). The CDR3 extends over 13 amino acids. DNA of the CDR3: TGTGCCAGCAGCTTCGGGGGGCCAGAGACCCAGTACTTC. Its translation: CASSFGGPETQYF.